One and the same sample provided the 9 T cell receptor beta chains below, sequenced in a study of siplizumab effects on memory and regulatory T cells. TCRdb keeps only in-frame clones here, not all; method: immunoSEQ multiplex PCR. The table lists approximately 100,000 clones, roughly 94% of them singletons, with over 0.55% in the top ten. The sequenced sample was Tregs sorted from blood. These receptors were collected from a human donor in good health.

A remark on this clone: One end of the junction does not line up with germline, which may come from a read error. The rearrangement joins TRBV11-1 to TRBJ2-7, with 10 bases that match TRBD2. The germline CDR1 and CDR2 sequences are SGHAT and FQDESV (reference sequence). The CDR3 loop spans 12 amino acids. For the CDR3, the DNA is TGTGCCAACAGCGGGAGGGATCTCGAGCAGTACTTC. The encoded protein is CANSGRDLEQYF.

The V gene is TRBV28, the J gene TRBJ2-1, with TRBD1 identical over 7 bases. Germline assignment: CDR1 MDHEN and CDR2 SYDVKM. Trimming removed 7 bases from V and 1 base from J; junction bases left unmatched: 7. This CDR3 is built from 15 residues. In DNA form, the CDR3 reads TGTGCCAGCACAATGGGACAGACATCCTACAATGAGCAGTTCTTC. Amino acids: CASTMGQTSYNEQFF.

This chain uses TRBV7-8 with TRBJ2-7, with D perhaps assigned TRBD1 or TRBD2 (5 bases each). V lost 3 bases and J 1 base, leaving 19 bases between the germline ends. CDR3 length: 17 residues. The germline gives CDR1 SGHVS, CDR2 FQNEAQ. The CDR3 protein is CASSFLYRDGNSYEQYF. DNA of the CDR3: TGTGCCAGCAGCTTCCTATACCGGGACGGAAATTCCTACGAGCAGTACTTC. Using reference TRBV7-8 and TRBJ2-7 for the parts outside the CDR3, the full variable domain is GAGVSQSPRYKVAKRGQDVALRCDPISGHVSLFWYQQALGQGPEFLTYFQNEAQLDKSGLPSDRFFAERPEGSVSTLKIQRTQQEDSAVYLCASSFLYRDGNSYEQYFGPGTRLTVT.

This clone was recorded only once. The genes are TRBV18 and TRBJ1-2; perhaps TRBD1 as D (5 bases). Germline assignment: CDR1 KGHSH and CDR2 LQKENI. V shed 3 bases and J shed 0 bases, with 14 bases lying between them. This CDR3 contains 16 residues. The CDR3 is CASSPRGGYTNYGYTF. The CDR3 coding sequence is TGTGCCAGCTCACCCCGGGGCGGATACACTAACTATGGCTACACCTTC.

The J gene is TRBJ1-1, the V gene TRBV2; possible D gene TRBD1, 5 bases. Looked up from germline, CDR1 is SNHLY and CDR2 is FYNNEI. This CDR3 comprises 12 residues. Trimming shortened V by 3 bases and J by 6 bases, and 8 bases separated the two germline ends. CDR3: CASSDLGAEAFF. The CDR3 coding sequence is TGTGCCAGCAGTGATTTGGGGGCTGAAGCTTTCTTT.

The chain employs TRBV4-1 and TRBJ2-3, with TRBD1 identical over 7 bases. Germline CDR1 MGHRA, CDR2 YSYEKL. Trimming removed 3 bases from V and 4 bases from J; junction bases left unmatched: 13. This CDR3 region has 17 residues. The CDR3, as DNA: TGCGCCAGCAGCCACCGATATAAAACAGGGGACCCAGATACGCAGTATTTT. Its translation: CASSHRYKTGDPDTQYF.

The V call is TRBV30, the J call TRBJ2-2; D is possibly TRBD1 (7 bases). V shed 3 bases and J shed 1 base, with 12 bases lying between them. There are 15 residues in the CDR3. Germline CDR1 and CDR2: GTSNPN and SVGIG (reference sequence). The CDR3 region is CAWRRDSLNTGELFF. The CDR3, as DNA: TGTGCCTGGAGGCGGGACAGCTTGAACACCGGGGAGCTGTTTTTT.

The chain joins TRBV28 to TRBJ2-7; possible D gene TRBD1, 5 bases. The CDR3 length is 14 residues. The V and J ends lost 6 bases and 0 bases respectively, with 12 bases between them. Germline V gives CDR1 MDHEN, CDR2 SYDVKM. The DNA of the CDR3 is TGTGCCAGCAGAAAGACAGATTTCTCCTACGAGCAGTACTTC. Protein sequence: CASRKTDFSYEQYF.

The genes are TRBV27 and TRBJ1-1; 8 nucleotides line up with TRBD1. This CDR3 region has 14 residues. Trimming removed 6 bases from V and 6 bases from J; junction bases left unmatched: 9. CDR1 MNHEY and CDR2 SMNVEV come from the germline V gene (reference sequence). The CDR3 DNA reads as TGTGCCAGCAGCTCGGGACAGGTCCGGGCTGAAGCTTTCTTT. Its translation: CASSSGQVRAEAFF.